The clone carrying this T cell receptor (beta chain) was found many times. These data belong to a study of tumor and adjacent non-tumor tissue in lung cancer. TCRbeta libraries were built with three rounds of nested PCR, modified from ARM-PCR. One entry per CDR3 protein, called by TCRdb with MiXCR from the multiplex PCR reads. The sample lists 60,000 to 85,000 distinct CDR3 sequences, less than 85% occurring once. RNA was extracted from bulk tissue without any cell sorting. Distant lung tissue was collected more than 3 cm away from the tumor edge. Trimming removed 0 bases at V and 7 bases at J, with 10 bases between. The CDR3 is 13 residues long. Germline V gives CDR1 SQVTM, CDR2 ANQGSEA.

The chain joins TRBV29-1 to TRBJ1-5; TRBD1 might be the D (6 bases). This sequence was found in a man in his 70s with non-small cell lung cancer. The specimen was distant non-tumor lung tissue. The CDR3 reads CSVEEQGGQPQHF. CDR3 DNA sequence: TGCAGCGTTGAAGAACAGGGAGGGCAGCCCCAGCATTTT. Supplemented by reference TRBV29-1 and TRBJ1-5, the full variable domain reads SAVISQKPSRDICQRGTSLTIQCQVDSQVTMMFWYRQQPGQSLTLIATANQGSEATYESGFVIDKFPISRPNLTFSTLTVSNMSPEDSSIYLCSVEEQGGQPQHFGDGTRLSIL.